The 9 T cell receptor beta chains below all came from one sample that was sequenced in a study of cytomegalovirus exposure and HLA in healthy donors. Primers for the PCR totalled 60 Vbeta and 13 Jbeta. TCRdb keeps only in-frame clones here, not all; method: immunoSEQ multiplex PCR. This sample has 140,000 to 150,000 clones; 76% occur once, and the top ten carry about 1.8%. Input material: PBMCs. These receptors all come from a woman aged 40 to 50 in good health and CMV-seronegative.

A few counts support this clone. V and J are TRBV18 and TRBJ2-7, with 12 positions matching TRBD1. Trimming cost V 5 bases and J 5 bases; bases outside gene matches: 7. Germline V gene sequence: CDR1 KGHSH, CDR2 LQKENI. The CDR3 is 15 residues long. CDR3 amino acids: CASSRPGQGAHEQYF. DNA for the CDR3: TGTGCCAGCTCAAGACCGGGACAGGGGGCCCACGAGCAGTACTTC.

The CDR3 loop reads CASGVGWASGGDNEQFF. The CDR3 coding sequence is TGTGCCAGCGGAGTCGGTTGGGCTAGCGGGGGGGACAATGAGCAGTTCTTC. The V call is TRBV27, the J call TRBJ2-1; TRBD2 aligns across 12 bases. With 8 bases clipped from V and 5 bases from J, the junction kept 13 bases outside the gene matches. Germline V CDR1 and CDR2: MNHEY, SMNVEV (reference sequence). The CDR3 has 17 residues.

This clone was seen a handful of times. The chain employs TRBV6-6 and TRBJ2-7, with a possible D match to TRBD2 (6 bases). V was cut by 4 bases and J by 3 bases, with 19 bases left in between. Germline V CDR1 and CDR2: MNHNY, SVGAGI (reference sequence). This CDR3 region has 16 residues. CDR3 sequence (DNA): TGTGCCAGCAGTTTTCCCAGTAGTAGGGAGGACTACGAGCAGTACTTC. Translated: CASSFPSSREDYEQYF.

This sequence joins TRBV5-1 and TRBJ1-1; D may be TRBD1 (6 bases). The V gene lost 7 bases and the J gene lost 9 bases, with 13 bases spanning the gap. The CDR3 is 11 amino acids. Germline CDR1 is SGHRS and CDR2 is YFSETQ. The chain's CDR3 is CASGGGHQAFF. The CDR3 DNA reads TGCGCCAGCGGGGGCGGACACCAAGCTTTCTTT. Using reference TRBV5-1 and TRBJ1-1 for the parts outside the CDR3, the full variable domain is KAGVTQTPRYLIKTRGQQVTLSCSPISGHRSVSWYQQTPGQGLQFLFEYFSETQRNKGNFPGRFSGRQFSNSRSEMNVSTLELGDSALYLCASGGGHQAFFGQGTRLTVV.

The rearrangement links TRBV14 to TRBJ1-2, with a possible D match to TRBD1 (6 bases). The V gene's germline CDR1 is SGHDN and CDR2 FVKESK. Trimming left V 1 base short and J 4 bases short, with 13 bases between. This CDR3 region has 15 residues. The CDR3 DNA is TGTGCCAGCAGCCAAGTACAGGGAGTTGGCTATGGCTACACCTTC. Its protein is CASSQVQGVGYGYTF.

CDR3 residues: CSATPGTGAQETQYF. DNA of the CDR3: TGCAGCGCCACCCCCGGGACAGGGGCCCAAGAGACCCAGTACTTC. The gene calls are TRBV29-1 and TRBJ2-5, with 10 bases lining up with TRBD1. This CDR3 is built from 15 residues. Germline trimming cut 7 bases from V and 1 base from J; bases unmatched to any gene: 9. CDR1 is SQVTM and CDR2 is ANQGSEA in the germline V gene.

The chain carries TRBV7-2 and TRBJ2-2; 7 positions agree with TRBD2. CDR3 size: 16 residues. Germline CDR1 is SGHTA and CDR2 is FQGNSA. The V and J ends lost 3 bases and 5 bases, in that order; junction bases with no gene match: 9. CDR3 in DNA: TGTGCCAGCAGCTTTGGGGCGGGAGTAGGAACCGGGGAGCTGTTTTTT. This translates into CASSFGAGVGTGELFF. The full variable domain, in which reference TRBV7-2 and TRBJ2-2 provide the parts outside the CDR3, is GAGVSQSPSNKVTEKGKDVELRCDPISGHTALYWYRQSLGQGLEFLIYFQGNSAPDKSGLPSDRFSAERTGGSVSTLTIQRTQQEDSAVYLCASSFGAGVGTGELFFGEGSRLTVL.

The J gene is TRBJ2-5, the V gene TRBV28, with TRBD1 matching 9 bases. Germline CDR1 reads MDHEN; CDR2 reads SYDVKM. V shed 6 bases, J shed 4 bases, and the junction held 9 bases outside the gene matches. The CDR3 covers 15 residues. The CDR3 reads CASSSSTGGVETQYF. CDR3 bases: TGTGCCAGCAGCTCTTCTACAGGGGGCGTAGAGACCCAGTACTTC.

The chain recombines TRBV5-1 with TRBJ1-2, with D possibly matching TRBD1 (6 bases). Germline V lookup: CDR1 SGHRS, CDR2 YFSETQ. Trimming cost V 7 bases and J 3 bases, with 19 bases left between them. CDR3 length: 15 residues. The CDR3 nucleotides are TGCGCCAGCTGGTTAGGGGGGGCTGAGGACTATGGCTACACCTTC. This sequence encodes CASWLGGAEDYGYTF.